This T cell receptor beta chain was recovered during a study of blood T cell repertoires in COVID-19. Study in general: Nucleic acid was either cDNA or gDNA, and it came from T cells, B-cell-depleted T cells, or PBMCs.

V was clipped by 4 bases and J by 0 bases; unmatched bases: 4. Germline assignment: CDR1 LNHDA and CDR2 SQIVND (reference sequence). This CDR3 spans 16 amino acids. Generated by immunoSEQ multiplex PCR, the TCRdb table keeps only in-frame clones and is missing some. This table has roughly 100,000 clones, less than 95% appearing once. The TCR sequence derives from a man aged 18 to 30 with COVID-19, enrolled during active disease. The chain carries TRBV19 and TRBJ2-2, with 8 bases identical to TRBD2. Sequences were obtained from peripheral blood. CDR3 loop: CASSRASGSNTGELFF. For the CDR3, the DNA is TGTGCCAGTAGTAGGGCTAGCGGGTCGAACACCGGGGAGCTGTTTTTT.